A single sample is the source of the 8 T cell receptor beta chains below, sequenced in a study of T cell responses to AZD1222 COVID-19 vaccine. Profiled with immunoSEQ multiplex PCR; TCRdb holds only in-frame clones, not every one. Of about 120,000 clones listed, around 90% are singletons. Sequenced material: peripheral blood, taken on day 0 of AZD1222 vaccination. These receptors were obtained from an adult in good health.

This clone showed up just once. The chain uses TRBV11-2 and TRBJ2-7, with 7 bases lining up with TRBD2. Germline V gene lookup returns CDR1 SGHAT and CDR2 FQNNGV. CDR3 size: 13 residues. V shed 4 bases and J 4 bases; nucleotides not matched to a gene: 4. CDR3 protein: CASSWGGSYEQYF. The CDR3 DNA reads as TGTGCCAGCAGCTGGGGCGGGAGTTACGAGCAGTACTTC.

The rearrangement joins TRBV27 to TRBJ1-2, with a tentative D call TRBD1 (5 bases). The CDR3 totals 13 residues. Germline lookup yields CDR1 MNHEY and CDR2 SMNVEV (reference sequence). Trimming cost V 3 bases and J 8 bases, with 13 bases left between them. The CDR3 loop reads CASSFGRERGYTF. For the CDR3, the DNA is TGTGCCAGCAGTTTTGGCAGGGAGAGGGGCTACACCTTC.

Here the CDR3 DNA reads TGTGCCAGCAGCTCGGCCCGGACGGGGCAAGAGACCCAGTACTTC. Translating it yields CASSSARTGQETQYF. The genes are TRBV5-4 and TRBJ2-5, with D maybe TRBD2 (5 bases). Germline V lookup: CDR1 SGHNT, CDR2 YYREEE (reference sequence). The germline V and J ends were trimmed by 3 bases and 2 bases, with 14 bases remaining between them. The CDR3 loop spans 15 amino acids.

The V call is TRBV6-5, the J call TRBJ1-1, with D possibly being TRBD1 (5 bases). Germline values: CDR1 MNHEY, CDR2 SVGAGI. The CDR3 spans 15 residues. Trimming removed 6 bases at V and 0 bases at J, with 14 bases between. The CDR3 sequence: CASRYAGNMNTEAFF. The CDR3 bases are TGTGCCAGCAGGTACGCAGGGAACATGAACACTGAAGCTTTCTTT.

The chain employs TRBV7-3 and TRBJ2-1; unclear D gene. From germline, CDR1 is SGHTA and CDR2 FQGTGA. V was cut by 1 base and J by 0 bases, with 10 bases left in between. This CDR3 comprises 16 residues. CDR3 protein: CASSLRQYSSYNEQFF. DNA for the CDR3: TGTGCCAGCAGCTTAAGGCAGTATTCCTCCTACAATGAGCAGTTCTTC.

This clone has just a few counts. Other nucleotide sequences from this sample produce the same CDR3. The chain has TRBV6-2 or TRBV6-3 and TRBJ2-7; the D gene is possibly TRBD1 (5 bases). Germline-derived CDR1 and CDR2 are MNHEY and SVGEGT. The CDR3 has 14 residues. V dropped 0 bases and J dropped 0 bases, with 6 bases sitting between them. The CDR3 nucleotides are TGTGCCAGCAGTTACTCTGACAGCTCCTACGAGCAGTACTTC. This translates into CASSYSDSSYEQYF.

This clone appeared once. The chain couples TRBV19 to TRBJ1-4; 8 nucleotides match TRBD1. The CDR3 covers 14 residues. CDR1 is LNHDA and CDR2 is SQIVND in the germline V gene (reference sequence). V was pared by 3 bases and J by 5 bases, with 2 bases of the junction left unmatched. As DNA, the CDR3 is TGTGCCAGTAGTATCCGACAGGGGAATGAAAAACTGTTTTTT. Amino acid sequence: CASSIRQGNEKLFF.

CDR3 coding DNA: TGTGCCAGCAGCTTCATTGGGACAGGGGATAACGAGCAGTACTTC. Residues: CASSFIGTGDNEQYF. The chain has TRBV7-3 and TRBJ2-7; 10 bases align to TRBD1. The CDR3 totals 15 residues. V shed 3 bases and J 5 bases; nucleotides not matched to a gene: 7. CDR1 is SGHTA and CDR2 is FQGTGA in the germline V gene.